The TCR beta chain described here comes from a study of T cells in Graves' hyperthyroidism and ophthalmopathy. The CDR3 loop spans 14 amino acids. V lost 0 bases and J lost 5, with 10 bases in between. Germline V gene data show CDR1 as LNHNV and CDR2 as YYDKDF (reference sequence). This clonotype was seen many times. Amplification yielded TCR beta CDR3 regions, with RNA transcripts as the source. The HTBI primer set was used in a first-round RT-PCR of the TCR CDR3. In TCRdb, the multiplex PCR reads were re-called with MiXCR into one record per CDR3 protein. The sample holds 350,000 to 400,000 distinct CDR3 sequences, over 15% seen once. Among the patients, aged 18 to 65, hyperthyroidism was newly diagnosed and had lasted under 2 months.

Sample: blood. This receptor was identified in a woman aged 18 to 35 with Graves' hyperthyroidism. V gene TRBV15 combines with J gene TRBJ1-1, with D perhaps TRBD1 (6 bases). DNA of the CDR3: TGTGCCACCAGCAGAGAAGGGGGTGGGACTGAAGCTTTCTTT. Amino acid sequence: CATSREGGGTEAFF.